The 23 T cell receptor beta chains given below trace back to one sample, sequenced in a study of regulatory T cells in long-lasting Graves disease. Specified time point: persistent/refractory GD, antithyroid drugs over 5 years with positive TRAb. RNA extracted from PBMCs served as the sequencing template. TCR beta libraries were built with iRepertoire HTBI primers and Arm-PCR of CDR3 regions. MiXCR was run by TCRdb on the multiplex PCR reads, yielding one entry per CDR3 protein. The sample shows some 300,000 distinct CDR3 sequences, roughly a fifth of them seen only once. Sequences were derived from peripheral blood mononuclear cells (PBMCs), sampled when the disease was refractory, from a patient treated with antithyroid drugs. All receptors derive from a female donor with Graves disease.

This clonotype came up a few times. V is TRBV7-9 and J is TRBJ2-7; D is uncertain. Trimming left V 4 bases short and J 2 bases short, with 12 bases between. Per the germline V gene, CDR1 is SEHNR and CDR2 is FQNEAQ (reference sequence). The CDR3 is 14 residues long. The CDR3 nucleotides are TGTGCCAGCAGCTCTGCCCTCGGAACCTACGAGCAGTACTTC. Amino acids: CASSSALGTYEQYF. The full variable domain, with the rest looked up from reference TRBV7-9 and TRBJ2-7, is DTGVSQNPRHKITKRGQNVTFRCDPISEHNRLYWYRQTLGQGPEFLTYFQNEAQLEKSRLLSDRFSAERPKGSFSTLEIQRTEQGDSAMYLCASSSALGTYEQYFGPGTRLTVT.

This clonotype was seen at least ten times. The V gene is TRBV28, the J gene TRBJ1-2; 7 nucleotides line up with TRBD1. Trimming removed 2 bases from V and 6 bases from J; junction bases left unmatched: 0. CDR3 size: 12 residues. Germline V gives CDR1 MDHEN, CDR2 SYDVKM. The CDR3 here is CASSLQGDGYTF. The CDR3 coding sequence is TGTGCCAGCAGTTTACAGGGGGATGGCTACACCTTC.

This clonotype was counted at least ten times. The V and J genes are TRBV6-1 and TRBJ2-2; D remains unclear. Trimming shortened V by 7 bases and J by 2 bases, and 8 bases separated the two germline ends. There are 13 residues in the CDR3. The germline V gene has CDR1 MNHNS and CDR2 SASEGT. The CDR3 coding sequence is TGTGCCAGCACTAGAGCTAACACCGGGGAGCTGTTTTTT. Amino acid sequence: CASTRANTGELFF.

In its sample, this clonotype was seen a few times. J is TRBJ1-5 and V is TRBV19; D gene uncertain. CDR3 length equals 14 residues. V dropped 7 bases and J dropped 0 bases, with 10 bases sitting between them. In germline, CDR1 is LNHDA, CDR2 SQIVND (reference sequence). CDR3 DNA sequence: TGTGCCAGTAATCGTAGGAATAGCAATCAGCCCCAGCATTTT. Amino acid sequence: CASNRRNSNQPQHF.

This clonotype has only a few counts. The chain couples TRBV19 to TRBJ1-1, with D perhaps TRBD1 (5 bases). V lost 3 bases to trimming and J lost 2 bases, with 10 bases between them. This CDR3 has 14 residues. Germline V gene sequence: CDR1 LNHDA, CDR2 SQIVND (reference sequence). The CDR3 DNA reads as TGTGCCAGTAGTATTGAGGGGATCAACACTGAAGCTTTCTTT. Residues: CASSIEGINTEAFF. Full variable domain (missing parts from reference TRBV19 and TRBJ1-1): DGGITQSPKYLFRKEGQNVTLSCEQNLNHDAMYWYRQDPGQGLRLIYYSQIVNDFQKGDIAEGYSVSREKKESFPLTVTSAQKNPTAFYLCASSIEGINTEAFFGQGTRLTVV.

V usage is TRBV30 and J usage is TRBJ1-6, with D perhaps matching TRBD1 (5 bases). Germline assignment: CDR1 GTSNPN and CDR2 SVGIG (reference sequence). The CDR3 runs to 14 residues. V was shortened by 0 bases and J by 6 bases, with 9 bases between the two germline ends. CDR3 coding DNA: TGTGCCTGGAGTGTCGCAGGGTTTAATTCACCCCTCCACTTT. This sequence encodes CAWSVAGFNSPLHF.

This clonotype was counted between two and nine times. This chain uses TRBV24-1 with TRBJ2-7; D remains ambiguous. The CDR3 spans 12 residues. Germline CDR1 KGHDR, CDR2 SFDVKD. V shed 3 bases and J shed 5 bases, with 7 bases lying between them. The CDR3 coding sequence is TGTGCCACCAGTGATCAGACTGACGAGCAGTACTTC. It specifies CATSDQTDEQYF.

The J gene is TRBJ2-3, the V gene TRBV29-1; 7 positions agree with TRBD2. This CDR3 is 15 amino acids long. V dropped 4 bases and J dropped 4; count of bases not matched to a gene: 11. From germline, CDR1 is SQVTM and CDR2 ANQGSEA. CDR3 DNA: TGCAGCGTTGGGAGTAGCGCGGGAGTAGCAGATACGCAGTATTTT. Its protein product is CSVGSSAGVADTQYF.

The chain uses TRBV12-3 or TRBV12-4 and TRBJ2-7, with a tentative D call TRBD2 (5 bases). The CDR3 loop spans 15 amino acids. V was shortened by 4 bases and J by 0 bases, with 13 bases between the two germline ends. The CDR3 here is CASSYSESGSYEQYF. CDR3 bases: TGTGCCAGCAGTTACTCGGAAAGCGGCTCCTACGAGCAGTACTTC.

This clonotype was counted between two and nine times. The CDR3 bases are TGTGCCGGCGCCGGGACTAGCGGGAGGGACGGGGATGAGCAGTTCTTC. Protein product: CAGAGTSGRDGDEQFF. The chain carries TRBV6-1 and TRBJ2-1; 16 bases fit TRBD2. CDR1 MNHNS and CDR2 SASEGT come from the germline V gene. CDR3 length: 16 amino acids. V shed 11 bases and J 8 bases; nucleotides not matched to a gene: 12.

V and J are TRBV28 and TRBJ1-3, with 8 bases identical to TRBD1. CDR3 length equals 15 residues. CDR1 is MDHEN, CDR2 SYDVKM, per germline. Unmatched junction bases numbered 3, after V lost 5 bases and J lost 0 bases. As DNA, the CDR3 is TGTGCCAGCAGTCAGACAGGGGACTCTGGAAACACCATATATTTT. Translation gives CASSQTGDSGNTIYF.

The CDR3 DNA sequence: TGTGCCTGGAGTTACTCTGGAAACACCATATATTTT. This sequence encodes CAWSYSGNTIYF. V gene TRBV30 combines with J gene TRBJ1-3; D gene unclear. CDR1 GTSNPN and CDR2 SVGIG come from the germline V gene (reference sequence). The ends were cut back, 2 bases at V and 0 bases at J, with 2 bases in the middle. This CDR3 spans 12 amino acids. Full variable domain (outside the CDR3, taken from reference TRBV30 and TRBJ1-3): SQTIHQWPATLVQPVGSPLSLECTVEGTSNPNLYWYRQAAGRGLQLLFYSVGIGQISSEVPQNLSASRPQDRQFILSSKKLLLSDSGFYLCAWSYSGNTIYFGEGSWLTVV.

The sample holds a few counts of this clonotype. The chain uses TRBV18 and TRBJ1-4; D is possibly TRBD1 (6 bases). Germline V lookup: CDR1 KGHSH, CDR2 LQKENI. V was trimmed by 2 bases and J by 4 bases, leaving 14 bases between them. This CDR3 is built from 16 residues. The CDR3 nucleotides read TGTGCCAGCTCACCAAAAGGACAGATCGATAATGAAAAACTGTTTTTT. Protein product: CASSPKGQIDNEKLFF. Using reference TRBV18 and TRBJ1-4 for the parts outside the CDR3, the full variable domain is NAGVMQNPRHLVRRRGQEARLRCSPMKGHSHVYWYRQLPEEGLKFMVYLQKENIIDESGMPKERFSAEFPKEGPSILRIQQVVRGDSAAYFCASSPKGQIDNEKLFFGSGTQLSVL.

This clonotype occurred many times. The genes are TRBV7-9 and TRBJ2-7; D remains unclear. This CDR3 comprises 15 residues. From germline, CDR1 is SEHNR and CDR2 FQNEAQ (reference sequence). Trimming pared 1 base from V and 6 bases from J, leaving 16 bases between. In nucleotides, the CDR3 is TGTGCCAGCAGCTTAGTAGTGGGTCCTCAATGCGAGCAGTACTTC. Amino acids: CASSLVVGPQCEQYF.

The chain is built from TRBV19 and TRBJ2-2, with 7 bases fitting TRBD1. V lost 4 bases, J lost 5 bases, and 10 bases stayed unmatched. The CDR3 totals 16 residues. Germline CDR1 reads LNHDA; CDR2 reads SQIVND (reference sequence). The DNA for the CDR3 is TGTGCCAGTAGTAATCTGCCCGGGACAGATACCGGGGAGCTGTTTTTT. Its translation is CASSNLPGTDTGELFF.

This chain links TRBV7-9 with TRBJ1-1, with D perhaps TRBD1 (5 bases). Looked up from germline, CDR1 is SEHNR and CDR2 is FQNEAQ (reference sequence). The CDR3 has 13 residues. The germline V and J ends were trimmed by 2 bases and 7 bases, with 11 bases remaining between them. CDR3: CASSLLGQVEAFF. The CDR3 nucleotides are TGTGCCAGCAGCTTATTGGGGCAGGTTGAAGCTTTCTTT.

The rearrangement uses TRBV20-1 and TRBJ2-3; either TRBD1 or TRBD2 may supply D (5 bases each). The CDR3 has 12 residues. The germline V gene encodes CDR1 DFQATT and CDR2 SNEGSKA (reference sequence). V lost 7 bases and J lost 6, with 14 bases in between. CDR3 in amino acids: CSDRGSSDTQYF. CDR3 coding DNA: TGCAGTGATCGGGGCTCCTCGGATACGCAGTATTTT.

This chain uses TRBV25-1 with TRBJ1-1; 9 bases fit TRBD1. Germline V gene lookup returns CDR1 MGHDK and CDR2 SYGVNS. This CDR3 comprises 11 residues. The V and J ends lost 5 bases and 11 bases, in that order; junction bases with no gene match: 3. The CDR3 sequence: CASSRQGVAFF. CDR3 coding DNA: TGTGCCAGCAGTAGACAGGGGGTGGCTTTCTTT.

Many counts were recorded for this clonotype. V usage is TRBV27 and J usage is TRBJ2-7; possible D gene TRBD2, 5 bases. Per the germline V gene, CDR1 is MNHEY and CDR2 is SMNVEV (reference sequence). The CDR3 covers 14 residues. Deletions cut 3 bases from V and 3 bases from J, with 12 bases between. CDR3 region: CASSFSGVGYEQYF. DNA for the CDR3: TGTGCCAGCAGTTTTTCCGGGGTAGGCTACGAGCAGTACTTC.

The chain employs TRBV20-1 and TRBJ1-1; unclear D gene. This CDR3 has 12 amino acids. CDR1 is DFQATT, CDR2 SNEGSKA, per germline (reference sequence). The V gene lost 3 bases and the J gene lost 2 bases, with 7 bases spanning the gap. DNA of the CDR3: TGCAGTGCTAGGGCAACCAACACTGAAGCTTTCTTT. This encodes CSARATNTEAFF.

The V and J genes are TRBV25-1 and TRBJ1-2, with 7 nucleotides matching TRBD1. V gave up 5 bases and J gave up 6 bases; unmatched junction bases: 9. Germline assignment: CDR1 MGHDK and CDR2 SYGVNS. This CDR3 is built from 14 residues. CDR3 bases: TGTGCCAGCAGTACCAGGGGGAGAAGTAATGGCTACACCTTC. Its protein product is CASSTRGRSNGYTF.

This chain uses TRBV7-9 with TRBJ2-6; D is possibly TRBD1 (6 bases). V lost 3 bases, J lost 0 bases, and 9 bases lay in between. The CDR3 has 16 amino acids. From germline, CDR1 is SEHNR and CDR2 FQNEAQ (reference sequence). The CDR3 DNA reads as TGTGCCAGCAGCTTTACAGGGCTCTCTGGGGCCAACGTCCTGACTTTC. Residues: CASSFTGLSGANVLTF.

DNA for the CDR3: TGTGCTAGTGGTTTTTGGGACAGGGATGAAGCTTTCTTT. As protein: CASGFWDRDEAFF. V usage is TRBV12-5 and J usage is TRBJ1-1; TRBD1 agrees at 9 bases. In germline, CDR1 is LGHNT, CDR2 FRNRAP. V trimming: 3 bases; J trimming: 7 bases; junction bases outside the gene matches: 3. This CDR3 spans 13 amino acids. Together with reference TRBV12-5 and TRBJ1-1, the CDR3 gives the full variable domain: DARVTQTPRHKVTEMGQEVTMRCQPILGHNTVFWYRQTMMQGLELLAYFRNRAPLDDSGMPKDRFSAEMPDATLATLKIQPSEPRDSAVYFCASGFWDRDEAFFGQGTRLTVV.